This T cell receptor (beta chain) was sequenced for a study of shared clonotypes between healthy human individuals (dated by TCRdb to about 2020). Describing the broader study: Three men and a couple of women, aged 18 to 49 years, made up the cohort. For each donor, three plates each were used for CD4 naive and CD4 memory, two plates were used for CD8 naive, and one plate was used for CD8 memory. The study deeply sequenced blood TCR repertoires of about 5 healthy adults to estimate repertoire size and the extent of clonotype sharing between individuals. To increase sequencing depth and limit assay-specific biases, different laboratories used diverse techniques to prepare libraries and sequence TCR repertoires. Leukapheresis yielded between about 0.85 and 10 billion PBMCs per donor. Findings and caveats that apply to the study as a whole: Across a handful of donors, 5% to 6% of naive CD4, roughly 3.5% of naive CD8, 2.3% of memory CD4, and under 0.45% of memory CD8 clonotypes were shared. Estimated clonotype richness was generally larger for naive than for memory subsets. Pairwise subsampling led to the expectation that sequencing depth would affect the degree of clonotype sharing among donors. Incomplete sequencing was indicated by rarefaction of sorted-subset datasets, despite the large sequencing depth. Compared with non-shared clonotypes, the clonotypes found in all four sorted-subset donors had higher generation probabilities. Sampling was limited to blood, and TCR repertoires in tissue likely differ from TCR repertoires in blood. Because the study included a small number of donors, the genetic and exposure-history diversity represented was limited.

Using the deep immunoSEQ assay, multiplex PCR amplified TCR CDR3 regions from genomic DNA. Extracted genomic DNA from each cell subset was spread evenly across all wells of several immunoSEQ 96-well plates, with each plate serving as a replicate. For sorted subsets, roughly 200 ng of genomic DNA, equivalent to roughly 30,000 T cell genomes, went into each replicate PCR. The purified libraries were quantified using a Qubit 3.0 fluorometer, sized with a Bioanalyzer 2100, and then quantified again using the KAPA Library Quantification kit. Every immunoSEQ 96-well plate was sequenced on a dedicated single-read 150-cycle Illumina NextSeq 550 flow cell. The published analysis was carried out like this. Because the immunoSEQ output held only junctional sequences and lacked quality scores, the filtering could not match the filtering applied to full-length reads. To assign V/J genes and CDR3, sequences were annotated against IMGT germline references using PyIR, a Python wrapper for IgBLAST v1.9. Reads were filtered out if the reads had weak V/J assignments (E-value above 1e-6), no CDR3, stop codons, out-of-frame junctions, or ambiguous translated residues. V3J clonotypes were defined as sequences sharing an identical inferred V gene, J gene, and CDR3 amino acid sequence. To compute the percentage overlap between repertoires, the number of shared unique clonotypes was divided by the size of the smaller repertoire. Richness of each repertoire was evaluated using RTK rarefaction, the Chao1 estimator, and Recon v2.1 estimates of unobserved clonotypes. Generation probabilities for all TCRbeta clonotypes obtained by the gDNA method from a handful of donors were computed using OLGA. TCRdb holds this immuneACCESS table with in-frame rearrangements only. Some clones are missing; in checked studies, unresolved V genes explain under half, and the rest has no known cause. That table furnishes V, J and clone size, whereas the DNA furnished D and trimming. This sample holds about 380,000 clones; 96% were observed only once. Jointly, the top ten make up about 0.32% of the sample.

The CDR1 and CDR2 encoded by the germline V gene are SGHAT and FQNNGV. Including the terminal cysteine and phenylalanine, the CDR3 comprises 17 residues. This entry keeps only the CDR3 DNA: 51 bases, framed from base 1. V is pared back by 2 bases and J by 6 bases, with 21 bases lying between the germline termini. A remark on this clone: The antigen this receptor binds is unknown. No base quality values were provided; no much bigger clone lies one nucleotide off.

Healthy HIV-negative adults with no recently reported acute infections or vaccinations were included as donors. Every donor was a Caucasian adult residing in Nashville, Tennessee, USA. The CD8 memory samples were a combination of magnetically selected CD45RO+ cells and CCR7-negative CD45RA+ effector memory (TemRA) cells. Blood was obtained by leukapheresis, after which PBMCs were separated by Ficoll-Histopaque density gradient centrifugation and cryopreserved in liquid nitrogen vapor phase. Analytical flow cytometry was used to check the purity and quantity of each magnetically sorted T cell population. Genomic DNA was isolated from each sorted fraction and quantified by UV absorbance on a Nanodrop 2000c.

The receptor was isolated from a man aged 25 to 40 in good health. Recombination linked TRBV11-2 to TRBJ2-3; the D gene is possibly TRBD1 or TRBD2, with 6 bases matching each. Sequencing used memory CD8+ T cells sorted from blood. In the paper's terms, the cell subset or site label means: CD45RO+ cells pooled with CCR7-negative TemRA cells. CDR3 protein: CASSLRPRGKRGDTQYF. The nucleotide sequence reads TGTGCCAGCAGCTTACGGCCTCGGGGGAAGAGGGGGGATACGCAGTATTTT.